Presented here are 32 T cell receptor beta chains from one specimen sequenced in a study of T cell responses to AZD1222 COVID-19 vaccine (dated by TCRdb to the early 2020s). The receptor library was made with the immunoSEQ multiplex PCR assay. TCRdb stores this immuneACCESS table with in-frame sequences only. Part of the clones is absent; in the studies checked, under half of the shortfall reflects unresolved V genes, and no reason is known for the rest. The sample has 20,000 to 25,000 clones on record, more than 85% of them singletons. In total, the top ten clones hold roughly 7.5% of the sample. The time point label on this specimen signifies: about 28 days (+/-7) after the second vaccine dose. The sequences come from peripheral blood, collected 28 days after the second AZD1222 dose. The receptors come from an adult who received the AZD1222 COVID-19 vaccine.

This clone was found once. CDR3 region: CASSQVVTGVGIDTEAFF. DNA for the CDR3: TGCGCCAGCAGCCAAGTTGTGACAGGAGTCGGGATAGACACTGAAGCTTTCTTT. The chain uses TRBV4-1 and TRBJ1-1, with D maybe TRBD1 (6 bases). This CDR3 comprises 18 residues. Germline CDR1 MGHRA, CDR2 YSYEKL. V lost 1 base, J lost 3 bases, and 21 bases lay in between.

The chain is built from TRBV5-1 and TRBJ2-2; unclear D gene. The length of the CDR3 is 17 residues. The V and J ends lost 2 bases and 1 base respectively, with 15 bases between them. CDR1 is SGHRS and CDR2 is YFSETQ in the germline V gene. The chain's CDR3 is CASSFSGPGVNTGELFF. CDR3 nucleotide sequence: TGCGCCAGCAGCTTCTCAGGTCCGGGCGTGAACACCGGGGAGCTGTTTTTT.

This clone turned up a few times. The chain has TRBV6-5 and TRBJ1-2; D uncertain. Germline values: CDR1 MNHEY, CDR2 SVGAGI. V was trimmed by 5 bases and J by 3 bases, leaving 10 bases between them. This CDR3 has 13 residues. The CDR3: CASSQREDYGYTF. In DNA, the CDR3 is TGTGCCAGCAGTCAGAGGGAGGACTATGGCTACACCTTC.

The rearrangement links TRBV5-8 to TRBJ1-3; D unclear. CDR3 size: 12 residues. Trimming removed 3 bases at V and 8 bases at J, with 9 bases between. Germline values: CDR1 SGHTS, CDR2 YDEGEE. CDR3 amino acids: CASSSRPDTIYF. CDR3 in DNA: TGTGCCAGCAGCTCCCGACCCGACACCATATATTTT.

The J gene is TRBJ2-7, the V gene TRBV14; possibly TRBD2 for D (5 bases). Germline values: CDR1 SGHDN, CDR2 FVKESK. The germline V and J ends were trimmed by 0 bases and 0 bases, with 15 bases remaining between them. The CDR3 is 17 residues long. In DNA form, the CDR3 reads TGTGCCAGCAGCCAAGATAGAGGATTTCGGGGCTCCTACGAGCAGTACTTC. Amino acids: CASSQDRGFRGSYEQYF.

The CDR3 DNA sequence: TGTGCCAGCAGCGTACAGGGGGTATCAGATACGCAGTATTTT. It translates to CASSVQGVSDTQYF. The V gene is TRBV9, the J gene TRBJ2-3; TRBD1 matches at 7 bases. Germline CDR1 and CDR2: SGDLS and YYNGEE. The CDR3 extends over 14 amino acids. Trimming cost V 1 base and J 4 bases; bases outside gene matches: 3.

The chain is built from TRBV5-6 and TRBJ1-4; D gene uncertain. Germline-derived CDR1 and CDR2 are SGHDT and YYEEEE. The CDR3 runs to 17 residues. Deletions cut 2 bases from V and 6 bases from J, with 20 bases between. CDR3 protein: CASSFFPLIPGDEKLFF. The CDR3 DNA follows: TGTGCCAGCAGCTTTTTCCCCTTAATACCTGGGGATGAAAAACTGTTTTTT.

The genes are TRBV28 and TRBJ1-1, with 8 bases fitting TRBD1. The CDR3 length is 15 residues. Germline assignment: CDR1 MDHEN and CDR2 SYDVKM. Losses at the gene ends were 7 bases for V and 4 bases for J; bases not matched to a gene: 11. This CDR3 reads CASIAGQGATTEAFF. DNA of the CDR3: TGTGCCAGCATAGCAGGGCAGGGGGCGACCACTGAAGCTTTCTTT.

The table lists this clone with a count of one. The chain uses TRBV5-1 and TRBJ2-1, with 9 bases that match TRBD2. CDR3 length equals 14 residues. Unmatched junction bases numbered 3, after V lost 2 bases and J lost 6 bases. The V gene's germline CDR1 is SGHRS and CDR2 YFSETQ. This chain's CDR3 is CASSLLAGTNEQFF. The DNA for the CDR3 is TGCGCCAGCAGCTTACTAGCGGGTACCAATGAGCAGTTCTTC.

In DNA, the CDR3 is TGTGCCAGCAGCCCGGGGGGTCCCCAAACCCGACGGGGTTACGAGCAGTACTTC. It specifies CASSPGGPQTRRGYEQYF. The J gene is TRBJ2-7, the V gene TRBV5-5; 7 bases match TRBD2. Germline V gives CDR1 SGHKS, CDR2 YYEKEE (reference sequence). Trimming cost V 4 bases and J 4 bases; bases outside gene matches: 20. The CDR3 has 18 residues.

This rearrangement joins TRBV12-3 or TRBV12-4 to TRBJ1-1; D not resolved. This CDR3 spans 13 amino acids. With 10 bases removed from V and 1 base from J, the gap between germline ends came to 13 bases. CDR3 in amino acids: CATRPTENTEAFF. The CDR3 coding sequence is TGTGCCACCCGCCCGACCGAGAACACTGAAGCTTTCTTT.

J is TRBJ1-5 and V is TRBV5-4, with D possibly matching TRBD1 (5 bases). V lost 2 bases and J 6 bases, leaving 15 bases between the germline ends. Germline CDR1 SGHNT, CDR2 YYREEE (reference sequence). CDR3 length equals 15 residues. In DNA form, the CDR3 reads TGTGCCAGCAGCTTAGACGGGGGTCGTCCTCAGCCCCAGCATTTT. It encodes CASSLDGGRPQPQHF.

CDR3 amino acids: CASSLGERQETQYF. The CDR3 bases are TGCGCCAGCAGCTTGGGAGAGCGCCAAGAGACCCAGTACTTC. The chain has TRBV5-1 and TRBJ2-5; D remains ambiguous. V lost 0 bases and J 1 base, leaving 7 bases between the germline ends. CDR1 and CDR2 from the germline V gene are SGHRS and YFSETQ. The CDR3 totals 14 residues.

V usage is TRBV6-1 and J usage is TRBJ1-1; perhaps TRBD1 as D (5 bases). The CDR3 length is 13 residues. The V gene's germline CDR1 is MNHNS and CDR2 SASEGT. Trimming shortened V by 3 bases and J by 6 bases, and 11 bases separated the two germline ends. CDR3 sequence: CASSEVGGSEAFF. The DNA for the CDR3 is TGTGCCAGCAGTGAGGTGGGGGGATCTGAAGCTTTCTTT.

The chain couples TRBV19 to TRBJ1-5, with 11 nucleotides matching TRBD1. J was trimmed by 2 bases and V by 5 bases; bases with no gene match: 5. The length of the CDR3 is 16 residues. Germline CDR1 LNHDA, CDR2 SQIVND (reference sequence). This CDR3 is CASSPRTGGGNQPQHF. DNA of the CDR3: TGTGCCAGTAGTCCGCGGACAGGGGGCGGCAATCAGCCCCAGCATTTT.

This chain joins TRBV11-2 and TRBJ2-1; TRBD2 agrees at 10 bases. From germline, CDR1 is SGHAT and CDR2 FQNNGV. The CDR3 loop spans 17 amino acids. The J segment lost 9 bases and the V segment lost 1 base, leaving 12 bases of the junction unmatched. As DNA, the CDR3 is TGTGCCAGCAGCTTAGGGGCTAGCGGGAGCAGAGTATCTGAGCAGTTCTTC. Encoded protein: CASSLGASGSRVSEQFF.

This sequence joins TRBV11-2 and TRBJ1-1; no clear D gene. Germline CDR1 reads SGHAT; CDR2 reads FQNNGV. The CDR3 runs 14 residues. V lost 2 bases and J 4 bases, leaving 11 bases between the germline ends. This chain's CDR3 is CASSLLDGSTEAFF. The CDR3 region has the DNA TGTGCCAGCAGCTTACTGGATGGGTCCACTGAAGCTTTCTTT.

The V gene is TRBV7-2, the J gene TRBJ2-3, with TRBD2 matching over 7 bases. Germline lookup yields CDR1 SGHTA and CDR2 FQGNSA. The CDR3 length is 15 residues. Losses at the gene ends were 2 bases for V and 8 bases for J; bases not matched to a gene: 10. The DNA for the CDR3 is TGTGCCAGCAGCTTAAGGGAGCGGGGCACGGGTACGCAGTATTTT. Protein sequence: CASSLRERGTGTQYF.

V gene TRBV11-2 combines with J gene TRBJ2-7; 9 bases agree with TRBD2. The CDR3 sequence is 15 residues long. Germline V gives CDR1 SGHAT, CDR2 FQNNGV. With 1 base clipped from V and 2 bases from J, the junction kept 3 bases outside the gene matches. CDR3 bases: TGTGCCAGCAGCTTAGCGACTAGCGGCCCCTACGAGCAGTACTTC. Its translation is CASSLATSGPYEQYF.

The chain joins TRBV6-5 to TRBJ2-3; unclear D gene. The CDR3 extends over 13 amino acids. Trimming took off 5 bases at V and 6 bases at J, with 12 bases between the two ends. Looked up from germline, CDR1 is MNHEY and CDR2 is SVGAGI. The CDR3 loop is CASSRTRMDTQYF. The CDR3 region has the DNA TGTGCCAGCAGTCGGACGAGGATGGATACGCAGTATTTT.

The CDR3 DNA reads TGTGCCAGCAGCCATCAAGCGGGAGGGCCCCCCTACGAGCAGTACTTC. Protein: CASSHQAGGPPYEQYF. This chain joins TRBV14 and TRBJ2-7, with 10 positions matching TRBD2. CDR1 SGHDN and CDR2 FVKESK come from the germline V gene. Losses at the gene ends were 3 bases for V and 2 bases for J; bases not matched to a gene: 7. The CDR3 sequence is 16 residues long.

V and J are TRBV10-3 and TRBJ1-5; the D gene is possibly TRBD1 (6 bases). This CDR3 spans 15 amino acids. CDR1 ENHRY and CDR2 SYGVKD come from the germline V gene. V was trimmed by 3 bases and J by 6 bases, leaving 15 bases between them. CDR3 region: CAISEGRGATQPQHF. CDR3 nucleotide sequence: TGTGCCATCAGTGAAGGTAGGGGGGCGACTCAGCCCCAGCATTTT.

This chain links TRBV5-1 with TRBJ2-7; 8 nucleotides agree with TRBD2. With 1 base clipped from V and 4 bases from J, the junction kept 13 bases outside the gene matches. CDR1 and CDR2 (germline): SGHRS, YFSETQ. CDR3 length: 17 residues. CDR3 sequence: CASSLSTLAGGRYEQYF. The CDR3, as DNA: TGCGCCAGCAGCTTGTCAACCCTGGCGGGGGGACGTTACGAGCAGTACTTC.

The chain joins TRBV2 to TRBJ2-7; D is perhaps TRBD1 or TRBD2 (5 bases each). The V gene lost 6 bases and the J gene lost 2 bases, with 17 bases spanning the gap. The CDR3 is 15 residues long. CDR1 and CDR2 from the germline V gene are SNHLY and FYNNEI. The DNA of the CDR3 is TGTGCCAGCAGACCAGGTCTTGGGGGAGCCTACGAGCAGTACTTC. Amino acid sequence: CASRPGLGGAYEQYF.

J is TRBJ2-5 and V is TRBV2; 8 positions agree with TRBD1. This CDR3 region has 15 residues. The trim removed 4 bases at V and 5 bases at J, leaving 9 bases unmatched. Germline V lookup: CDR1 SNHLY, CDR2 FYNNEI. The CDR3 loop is CASSGVGQVGETQYF. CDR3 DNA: TGTGCCAGCAGTGGCGTGGGACAGGTCGGTGAGACCCAGTACTTC. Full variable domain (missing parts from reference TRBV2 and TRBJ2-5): EPEVTQTPSHQVTQMGQEVILRCVPISNHLYFYWYRQILGQKVEFLVSFYNNEISEKSEIFDDQFSVERPDGSNFTLKIRSTKLEDSAMYFCASSGVGQVGETQYFGPGTRLLVL.

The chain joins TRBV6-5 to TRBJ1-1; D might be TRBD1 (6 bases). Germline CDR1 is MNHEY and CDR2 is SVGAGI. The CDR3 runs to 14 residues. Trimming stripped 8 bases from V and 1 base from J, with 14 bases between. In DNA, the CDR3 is TGTGCCAGCCACGGGGGCAGCGCGAACACTGAAGCTTTCTTT. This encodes CASHGGSANTEAFF.

CDR3 bases: TGCGCCAGCAGCTTAAGTAGGGGCCGGATGAACACTGAAGCTTTCTTT. Its protein is CASSLSRGRMNTEAFF. This chain connects TRBV5-1 to TRBJ1-1; a weak D match, TRBD1 (5 bases). V lost 2 bases to trimming and J lost 0 bases, with 14 bases between them. CDR1 and CDR2 from the germline V gene are SGHRS and YFSETQ. CDR3 size: 16 residues.

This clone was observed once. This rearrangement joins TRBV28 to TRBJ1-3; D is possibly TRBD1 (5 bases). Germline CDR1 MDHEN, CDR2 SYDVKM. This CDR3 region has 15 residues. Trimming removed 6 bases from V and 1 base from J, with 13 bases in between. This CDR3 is CASSPGGVSGNTIYF. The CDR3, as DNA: TGTGCCAGCAGCCCGGGGGGGGTATCTGGAAACACCATATATTTT. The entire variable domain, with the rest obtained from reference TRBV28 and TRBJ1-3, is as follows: DVKVTQSSRYLVKRTGEKVFLECVQDMDHENMFWYRQDPGLGLRLIYFSYDVKMKEKGDIPEGYSVSREKKERFSLILESASTNQTSMYLCASSPGGVSGNTIYFGEGSWLTVV.

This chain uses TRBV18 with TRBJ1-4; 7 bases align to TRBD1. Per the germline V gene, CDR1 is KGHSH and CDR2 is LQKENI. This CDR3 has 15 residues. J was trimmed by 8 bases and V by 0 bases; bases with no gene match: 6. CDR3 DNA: TGTGCCAGCTCACCACCGGAAGGGGGCGCGGAAAAACTGTTTTTT. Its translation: CASSPPEGGAEKLFF.

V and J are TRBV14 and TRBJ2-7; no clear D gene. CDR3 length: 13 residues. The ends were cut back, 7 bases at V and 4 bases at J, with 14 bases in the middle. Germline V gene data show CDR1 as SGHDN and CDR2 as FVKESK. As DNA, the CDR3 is TGTGCCAGCACTGAGACGGCGACATACGAGCAGTACTTC. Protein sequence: CASTETATYEQYF. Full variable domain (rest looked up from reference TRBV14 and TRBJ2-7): EAGVTQFPSHSVIEKGQTVTLRCDPISGHDNLYWYRRVMGKEIKFLLHFVKESKQDESGMPNNRFLAERTGGTYSTLKVQPAELEDSGVYFCASTETATYEQYFGPGTRLTVT.

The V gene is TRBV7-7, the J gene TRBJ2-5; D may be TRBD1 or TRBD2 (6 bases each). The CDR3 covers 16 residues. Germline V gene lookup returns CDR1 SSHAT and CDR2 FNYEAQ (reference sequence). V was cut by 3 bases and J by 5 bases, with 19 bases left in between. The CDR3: CASSFGSGGGGETQYF. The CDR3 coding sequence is TGTGCCAGCAGCTTCGGGTCTGGCGGAGGGGGGGAGACCCAGTACTTC.

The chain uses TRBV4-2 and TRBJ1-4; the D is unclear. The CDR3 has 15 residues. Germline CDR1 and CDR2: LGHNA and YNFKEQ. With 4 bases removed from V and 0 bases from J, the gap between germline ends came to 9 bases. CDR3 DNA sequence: TGTGCCAGCAGCCCAAGTGGGACAACTAATGAAAAACTGTTTTTT. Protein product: CASSPSGTTNEKLFF.